A selection of T cell receptor beta chains follows, all from one sample in a study of T cell responses to AZD1222 COVID-19 vaccine. Libraries were prepared by immunoSEQ multiplex PCR; TCRdb keeps only in-frame clonotypes and omits some of them. The sample has approximately 260,000 clones, 85% to 95% seen once. The specimen was peripheral blood, collected on day 0 of AZD1222 vaccination. The origin of the receptors is an adult in good health. Each CDR3 is given with its conserved first and last residue. The D gene is left open where the match is weak. Rows give clone size only sometimes, using once, few, many, or a class for an expanded clone.

TRBV5-1	TRBD1	once	TRBJ2-1	CASSSTTGGYNEQFF	TGCGCCAGCAGCTCAACGACAGGGGGCTACAATGAGCAGTTCTTC
TRBV28	TRBD1	.	TRBJ1-6	CASSLLGQVIGPLHF	TGTGCCAGCAGCCTCCTAGGACAGGTCATCGGGCCCCTCCACTTT
TRBV6-5	.	.	TRBJ1-1	CASSRLTMGTEAFF	TGTGCCAGCAGTCGACTCACGATGGGCACTGAAGCTTTCTTT
TRBV6-5	.	.	TRBJ1-1	CASSYSEGVTEAFF	TGTGCCAGCAGTTATTCGGAAGGGGTAACTGAAGCTTTCTTT
TRBV2	.	.	TRBJ1-1	CASRRSWHMNTEAFF	TGTGCCAGCAGGCGGTCGTGGCACATGAACACTGAAGCTTTCTTT
TRBV2	.	.	TRBJ2-7	CASSGPDGYEQYF	TGTGCCAGCAGTGGCCCCGACGGCTACGAGCAGTACTTC
TRBV15	.	.	TRBJ2-1	CATSRDPHLPEQFF	TGTGCCACCAGCAGAGATCCCCACTTGCCGGAGCAGTTCTTC
TRBV7-9	TRBD1	.	TRBJ2-7	CASSVQGATYEQYF	TGTGCCAGCAGCGTACAGGGGGCAACCTACGAGCAGTACTTC
TRBV4-1	TRBD1	.	TRBJ2-7	CASSQRDRPYEQYF	TGCGCCAGCAGCCAGCGGGACAGGCCCTACGAGCAGTACTTC
TRBV30	.	.	TRBJ2-2	CAWSVQGPGELFF	TGTGCCTGGAGTGTACAGGGCCCCGGGGAGCTGTTTTTT
TRBV18	.	.	TRBJ2-5	CASSSTGFQETQYF	TGTGCCAGCTCATCAACAGGTTTCCAAGAGACCCAGTACTTC
TRBV7-8	.	.	TRBJ2-5	CASSLSENQETQYF	TGTGCCAGCAGCTTAAGCGAAAACCAAGAGACCCAGTACTTC
TRBV19	TRBD1	few	TRBJ1-2	CASSRRTGYGYTF	TGTGCCAGTAGTAGGCGGACAGGGTATGGCTACACCTTC
TRBV28	TRBD1	.	TRBJ2-4	CAVQGLAKNIQYF	TGTGCAGTACAGGGGCTAGCCAAAAACATTCAGTACTTC
TRBV28	TRBD1	.	TRBJ1-5	CASSLTGGPNQPQHF	TGTGCCAGCAGTCTGACAGGGGGACCCAATCAGCCCCAGCATTTT
TRBV12-5	.	.	TRBJ2-5	CASGLVEETQYF	TGTGCTAGTGGTTTGGTGGAAGAGACCCAGTACTTC
TRBV7-6	.	.	TRBJ2-2	CASSRLTGVAGELFF	TGTGCCAGCAGCCGGTTGACGGGGGTGGCCGGGGAGCTGTTTTTT
TRBV4-2	TRBD1	once	TRBJ2-3	CASSQGDRDTDTQYF	TGTGCCAGCAGCCAAGGCGACAGGGACACAGATACGCAGTATTTT
TRBV5-1	.	once	TRBJ1-4	CASRPGSSEKLFF	TGCGCCAGCAGACCAGGGTCCTCGGAAAAACTGTTTTTT
TRBV7-8	TRBD1	.	TRBJ2-1	CASSLAWKEGGQGVGEQFF	TGTGCCAGCAGCTTAGCCTGGAAAGAGGGGGGACAGGGTGTAGGTGAGCAGTTCTTC
TRBV7-8	TRBD1	.	TRBJ1-5	CASSLDAQGGSNQPQHF	TGTGCCAGCAGCTTAGACGCCCAGGGGGGATCAAATCAGCCCCAGCATTTT
TRBV9	.	.	TRBJ2-7	CASSVGGDGYEQYF	TGTGCCAGCAGCGTAGGGGGGGATGGCTACGAGCAGTACTTC
TRBV19	.	.	TRBJ1-1	CASSARRTEAFF	TGTGCCAGTAGTGCAAGACGCACTGAAGCTTTCTTT
TRBV2	.	.	TRBJ1-6	CASNFGGNSPLHF	TGTGCCAGCAACTTTGGGGGTAATTCACCCCTCCACTTT
TRBV5-5	TRBD1	few	TRBJ1-1	CASSSQGAVNTEAFF	TGTGCCAGCAGCTCGCAGGGGGCGGTGAACACTGAAGCTTTCTTT
TRBV2	.	.	TRBJ1-5	CASSERGRVEPQHF	TGTGCCAGCAGTGAAAGGGGACGGGTAGAACCCCAGCATTTT
TRBV18	.	once	TRBJ2-6	CASSPQGSGANVLTF	TGTGCCAGCTCACCCCAGGGGTCTGGGGCCAACGTCCTGACTTTC
TRBV28	.	.	TRBJ2-6	CASREPSGGANVLTF	TGTGCCAGCAGGGAACCTTCGGGCGGGGCCAACGTCCTGACTTTC
TRBV5-6	.	.	TRBJ2-7	CASSLVVGAAYEQYF	TGTGCCAGCAGCTTGGTAGTCGGGGCTGCCTACGAGCAGTACTTC
TRBV27	.	.	TRBJ1-1	CASSLSADTEAFF	TGTGCCAGCAGTTTATCCGCCGACACTGAAGCTTTCTTT
TRBV7-9	TRBD1	once	TRBJ1-1	CASSSTGTGRNTEAFF	TGTGCCAGCAGCTCGACTGGGACAGGGAGGAACACTGAAGCTTTCTTT
TRBV5-1	.	.	TRBJ2-3	CASSTDSRTDTQYF	TGCGCCAGCAGCACAGACTCCCGCACAGATACGCAGTATTTT
TRBV5-1	.	.	TRBJ1-2	CASSLGRGAKGYGYTF	TGCGCCAGCAGCTTGGGGCGAGGGGCGAAGGGCTATGGCTACACCTTC
TRBV14	.	.	TRBJ2-1	CASSRPADNEQFF	TGTGCCAGCAGCCGTCCGGCCGACAATGAGCAGTTCTTC
TRBV15	.	.	TRBJ2-2	CATSRAHTGELFF	TGTGCCACCAGCAGAGCTCATACCGGGGAGCTGTTTTTT
TRBV18	.	.	TRBJ1-5	CASSQIGPSGSNQPQHF	TGTGCCAGCTCCCAAATCGGGCCTTCAGGGAGCAATCAGCCCCAGCATTTT
TRBV6-2/TRBV6-3	.	.	TRBJ2-7	CASSYLGGYEQYF	TGTGCCAGCAGTTACCTCGGGGGATACGAGCAGTACTTC
TRBV7-9	.	.	TRBJ1-1	CASRSTGPAEAFF	TGTGCCAGCAGATCGACGGGCCCCGCTGAAGCTTTCTTT
TRBV18	.	.	TRBJ2-1	CASSRKGYGEQFF	TGTGCCAGCTCACGGAAAGGGTACGGTGAGCAGTTCTTC
TRBV23-1	.	.	TRBJ2-7	CASSHARDFPFYEQYF	TGCGCCAGCAGTCACGCCCGGGACTTCCCTTTTTACGAGCAGTACTTC
TRBV30	.	.	TRBJ1-1	CAWSVTVATEAFF	TGTGCCTGGAGTGTAACGGTGGCCACTGAAGCTTTCTTT